This is a list of T cell receptor beta chains from one sample in a study of regulatory T cells in long-lasting Graves disease. In TCRdb, the multiplex PCR reads were re-called with MiXCR into one record per CDR3 protein. The profile shows hundreds of thousands of distinct CDR3 sequences, under 25% of them singletons. The starting material was peripheral blood mononuclear cells (PBMCs), obtained when the disease was refractory, from a patient treated with antithyroid drugs. All receptors come from a female donor with Graves disease. Each CDR3 is given with its conserved first and last residue. D genes are given only for firm matches. Clone size is given for some rows only: seen once, a few or many times, or a class if the clone is expanded.

v_gene	d_gene	abundance	j_gene	CDR3aa	CDR3nt
TRBV7-9	.	many	TRBJ2-5	CASSLTRQETQYF	TGTGCCAGCAGCTTAACCCGACAAGAGACCCAGTACTTC
TRBV14	.	.	TRBJ1-2	CASSRFVTDYGYTF	TGTGCCAGCAGCCGGTTTGTGACGGACTATGGCTACACCTTC
TRBV2	TRBD1	many	TRBJ2-2	CASTLYWTGSTGELFF	TGTGCCAGCACTCTGTATTGGACAGGGTCAACCGGGGAGCTGTTTTTT
TRBV7-2	.	few	TRBJ2-7	CASSSLVSSYEQYF	TGTGCCAGCAGCTCCTTGGTATCCTCCTACGAGCAGTACTTC
TRBV6-5	.	many	TRBJ2-5	CASSYSLLERGETQYF	TGTGCCAGCAGTTACTCGTTGCTAGAGAGAGGGGAGACCCAGTACTTC
TRBV20-1	.	.	TRBJ2-5	CSATDPRRGKTRYF	TGCAGTGCTACGGACCCCCGGAGGGGCAAAACCCGGTACTTC
TRBV29-1	TRBD2	few	TRBJ2-1	CSVVAGGGEQFF	TGCAGCGTCGTAGCGGGAGGGGGTGAGCAGTTCTTC
TRBV28	.	many	TRBJ2-5	CASKRAFKETQYF	TGTGCCAGCAAGAGGGCGTTTAAAGAGACCCAGTACTTC
TRBV25-1	.	.	TRBJ1-2	CASTGGNYGYTF	TGTGCCAGCACTGGAGGTAACTATGGCTACACCTTC
TRBV28	TRBD2	many	TRBJ2-2	CASSSPPGGIGGELFF	TGTGCCAGCAGTTCCCCCCCGGGGGGGATCGGCGGGGAGCTGTTTTTT
TRBV9	.	few	TRBJ2-7	CASSGAGAPEQYF	TGTGCCAGCAGCGGCGCGGGGGCCCCCGAGCAGTACTTC
TRBV25-1	.	few	TRBJ1-4	CASSPPGAGNEKLFF	TGTGCCAGCAGTCCCCCAGGGGCAGGTAATGAAAAACTGTTTTTT
TRBV29-1	.	many	TRBJ2-7	CSGVKGDHEQYF	TGCAGCGGGGTGAAAGGAGACCACGAGCAGTACTTC
TRBV4-3	.	few	TRBJ1-1	CASSHLGRDTEAFF	TGCGCCAGCAGCCATCTCGGTAGGGACACTGAAGCTTTCTTT
TRBV4-2	TRBD2	.	TRBJ2-5	CASSQSGLAGGRQETQYF	TGTGCCAGCAGCCAGTCGGGACTAGCGGGAGGGCGGCAAGAGACCCAGTACTTC
TRBV20-1	TRBD1	many	TRBJ2-7	CSATVQGGVHEQYF	TGCAGTGCTACGGTACAGGGGGGAGTTCACGAGCAGTACTTC